One sample yielded the 6 T cell receptor beta chains listed below, sequenced in a study of neurological immune-mediated disorders. TCRdb used MiXCR to reprocess the 5' RACE reads, holding one entry per CDR3 protein. The data contain roughly 60,000 distinct CDR3 sequences, around 3.4% of them singletons. The sample taken for sequencing was PBMCs. Receptors originate from a woman in her twenties or thirties with multiple sclerosis.

This clonotype was observed a few times. The rearrangement uses TRBV20-1 and TRBJ1-2, with D uncertain. Looked up from germline, CDR1 is DFQATT and CDR2 is SNEGSKA (reference sequence). V was pared by 4 bases and J by 0 bases, with 6 bases between. This CDR3 region has 12 residues. The DNA for the CDR3 is TGCAGTGCTACGGATTCTAACTATGGCTACACCTTC. This gives the protein CSATDSNYGYTF.

This clonotype was counted a few times. The V and J genes are TRBV18 and TRBJ1-4; D gene unclear. Trimming took 2 bases from V and 8 from J, leaving 12 bases between them. The CDR3 extends over 14 amino acids. The germline CDR1 and CDR2 sequences are KGHSH and LQKENI. For the CDR3, the DNA is TGTGCCAGCTCACCAGGGCGGGCTCGGGAAAAACTGTTTTTT. Translation gives CASSPGRAREKLFF.

This clonotype occurred many times. The genes are TRBV5-1 and TRBJ2-5; weak D call: TRBD1 (5 bases). Germline V gene lookup returns CDR1 SGHRS and CDR2 YFSETQ. The CDR3 is 14 residues long. Trimming cost V 6 bases and J 5 bases, with 17 bases left between them. This CDR3 is CASIRRLGAETQYF. As DNA, the CDR3 is TGCGCCAGCATTAGGCGGTTAGGGGCGGAGACCCAGTACTTC. Together with reference TRBV5-1 and TRBJ2-5, the CDR3 gives the full variable domain: KAGVTQTPRYLIKTRGQQVTLSCSPISGHRSVSWYQQTPGQGLQFLFEYFSETQRNKGNFPGRFSGRQFSNSRSEMNVSTLELGDSALYLCASIRRLGAETQYFGPGTRLLVL.

This clonotype was observed many times. The V gene is TRBV11-3, the J gene TRBJ2-5, with a weak D call TRBD2 (6 bases). The V gene's germline CDR1 is SGHNT and CDR2 YENEEA. The CDR3 totals 13 residues. V dropped 4 bases and J dropped 2 bases, with 8 bases sitting between them. The CDR3 loop is CASSSGLQETQYF. CDR3 in DNA: TGTGCCAGCAGCTCCGGACTACAAGAGACCCAGTACTTC.

In this sample, this clonotype turned up a few times. The chain combines TRBV5-1 with TRBJ2-2; D might be TRBD1 (7 bases). The CDR3 contains 14 residues. CDR1 SGHRS and CDR2 YFSETQ come from the germline V gene. V was clipped by 7 bases and J by 4 bases, with 14 bases between them. CDR3 sequence (DNA): TGCGCCAGCGCATCCCAGGGGGGCACCGGGGAGCTGTTTTTT. Residues: CASASQGGTGELFF.

On this clonotype itself: One end of the junction fails to match germline, which may point to a read error. The chain couples TRBV7-8 to TRBJ1-5; D gene uncertain. The CDR3 is 15 amino acids. Germline assignment: CDR1 SGHVS and CDR2 FQNEAQ. CDR3 coding DNA: TGTGCCAGCAGCTTACAGGCCACTAGCAATCAGCCCCAGAATTTT. Protein: CASSLQATSNQPQNF.